This record covers a single T cell receptor beta chain. This record comes from a study of cytomegalovirus exposure and HLA in healthy donors. Primers: 60 Vbeta forward and 13 Jbeta reverse. Repertoires were generated with immunoSEQ multiplex PCR, while TCRdb's copy carries only in-frame clones and drops some. The sample carries 95,000 to 100,000 clones, more than 70% recorded once. Healthy bone marrow donors made up the donors. The CDR3 consists of 16 residues. Trimming removed 10 bases from V and 2 bases from J, with 23 bases in between. Looked up from germline, CDR1 is PRHDT and CDR2 is FYEKMQ (reference sequence).

This rearrangement joins TRBV13 to TRBJ2-5; possibly TRBD1 for D (5 bases). Material for sequencing was PBMCs. This TCR was sampled from a man in his thirties or forties in good health and CMV-seronegative. The CDR3 bases are TGTGCCACGACGAGGCGGATCCGACAGAATCAAGAGACCCAGTACTTC. Amino acids: CATTRRIRQNQETQYF.